Given below is one T cell receptor beta chain in context. Its antigen remains unidentified. Amplification used 60 Vbeta primers and 13 Jbeta primers. The method was immunoSEQ multiplex PCR; TCRdb's version includes in-frame clones alone and lacks a portion of them. The table records under 150,000 clones, around 78% of them present only once. These data originate in a study of cytomegalovirus exposure and HLA in healthy donors. Study-wide findings and caveats: Among TCR beta chains, those listed as cytomegalovirus-associated numbered some 160. For cytomegalovirus status, the classifier reportedly gave diagnoses with high specificity and sensitivity. A later analysis by the authors found several of the most significant clusters apparently linked to common viral pathogens.

V was cut by 4 bases and J by 8 bases, with 14 bases left in between. This CDR3 spans 12 amino acids. Germline V gene lookup returns CDR1 GTSNPN and CDR2 SVGIG (reference sequence). The clonotype comes from a woman younger than 30 in good health and CMV-seronegative. Sample: PBMCs. V gene TRBV30 combines with J gene TRBJ1-2; unclear D gene. In DNA form, the CDR3 reads TGTGCCTGGAATTACCAAGCGGAGGGCTACACCTTC. Translation gives CAWNYQAEGYTF.